These 2 T cell receptor beta chains share one sample of origin, sequenced in a study of cytomegalovirus exposure and HLA in healthy donors. The PCR made use of 60 Vbeta and 13 Jbeta primers. The protocol was immunoSEQ multiplex PCR, while the TCRdb copy is restricted to in-frame clones and leaves out a portion. The table records about 76,000 clones, roughly 82% of them present only once. Sample: PBMCs. The receptor source for this set is a male donor in good health and CMV-seropositive.

The V call is TRBV28, the J call TRBJ1-2; D remains ambiguous. With 6 bases removed from V and 4 bases from J, the gap between germline ends came to 9 bases. CDR1 and CDR2 (germline): MDHEN, SYDVKM. CDR3 length: 12 amino acids. CDR3 DNA sequence: TGTGCCAGCAGCTCTACAGTCTATGGCTACACCTTC. Its translation: CASSSTVYGYTF.

The chain links TRBV30 to TRBJ2-1; 7 bases align to TRBD2. Trimming cost V 4 bases and J 6 bases; bases outside gene matches: 3. CDR1 and CDR2 from the germline V gene are GTSNPN and SVGIG (reference sequence). This CDR3 region has 12 residues. This chain's CDR3 is CAWTRTSNEQFF. Written as DNA, the CDR3 is TGTGCCTGGACCAGGACTAGCAATGAGCAGTTCTTC.